Each of the 23 T cell receptor beta chains below was sequenced from the same sample in a study of Tregs in tolerant kidney transplant recipients. Here immunoSEQ multiplex PCR was the method, and the copy in TCRdb shows in-frame clones only, minus some. The listing records about 15,000 clones. Mixed chimerism was transient after nonmyeloablative marrow transplants from related graft donors. The starting material was CD4+ T cells from blood (PBMCs), obtained 12 months after the transplant. These receptors were collected from a human patient who received a combined kidney and bone marrow transplant. Part of the T cell pool may stem from the graft donor.

This clone is medium-sized by frequency. The read finishes 3 residues shy of the CDR3 end, and the germline J gene is used to complete it. The rearrangement uses TRBV15 and TRBJ2-1; D may be TRBD2 (6 bases). V was cut by 4 bases and J by 3 bases, with 7 bases left in between. The CDR3 is 13 residues long. The germline V gene encodes CDR1 LNHNV and CDR2 YYDKDF (reference sequence). CDR3 bases read: TGTGCCACCAGCACGGGACTCTACAATGAG. Encoded protein: CATSTGLYNE. The full CDR3 is CATSTGLYNEQFF.

For this clone: The read terminates 3 residues ahead of where the CDR3 ends, so the germline J gene completes it. This chain uses TRBV19 with TRBJ1-6; 8 nucleotides line up with TRBD1. Germline CDR1 is LNHDA and CDR2 is SQIVND (reference sequence). The CDR3 contains 14 residues. The V gene end was trimmed by 9 bases and the J gene end by 5 bases; junction bases not matched to a gene: 6. The part of the CDR3 DNA that was read is TGTGCCAGCCACGACAGGGGAAATAATTCACCC. Translation: CASHDRGNNSP. The entire CDR3 protein is CASHDRGNNSPLHF.

A remark on this clone: The CDR3 end falls 3 residues outside the read, so it is completed with the germline J gene. The V call is TRBV7-2, the J call TRBJ2-5, with a weak D call TRBD1 (6 bases). Germline-derived CDR1 and CDR2 are SGHTA and FQGNSA. The V end was cut by 6 bases, the J end by 5 bases, with 16 bases between. The CDR3 is made up of 14 amino acids. The CDR3 here is CASRLRGSEETQYF. The sequenced CDR3 bases are TGTGCCAGCAGACTAAGGGGGAGTGAGGAGACC.

Concerning this clone itself: The sequence runs out 3 residues before the end of the CDR3; the remainder is reconstructed from the germline J gene. V and J are TRBV14 and TRBJ2-2, with D uncertain. The V end was cut by 4 bases, the J end by 2 bases, with 11 bases between. The CDR3 is 15 amino acids. Germline CDR1 reads SGHDN; CDR2 reads FVKESK. The CDR3 DNA, read in part, is TGTGCCAGCAGCCCCTGGGCAGCAAACACCGGGGAG. It is translated as CASSPWAANTGE. In full, the CDR3 is CASSPWAANTGELFF.

As to this clone: The CDR3 goes on 3 residues after the read ends, and that part is filled in from the germline J gene. The chain has TRBV6-2 or TRBV6-3 and TRBJ2-5, with D unresolved. V lost 5 bases to trimming and J lost 5 bases, with 6 bases between them. The V gene's germline CDR1 is MNHEY and CDR2 SVGEGT. CDR3 length: 11 residues. The sequenced CDR3 bases are TGTGCCAGCAGTCTACGGGAGACC. Translated: CASSLRET. In full, the CDR3 reads CASSLRETQYF.

As concerns this clone: The read stops 3 residues short of the end of the CDR3; the missing end is completed from the germline J gene. The chain is built from TRBV11-2 and TRBJ1-5; D gene ambiguous. Germline loops: CDR1 SGHAT, CDR2 FQNNGV. The CDR3 has 13 amino acids. The V end lost 0 bases, the J end lost 6 bases, and 6 bases lay between the germline ends. CDR3 sequence: CASSLDLRQPQHF. The covered CDR3 bases are TGTGCCAGCAGCTTAGATCTGCGTCAGCCC. Drawing the rest from reference TRBV11-2 and TRBJ1-5, the complete variable domain is EAGVAQSPRYKIIEKRQSVAFWCNPISGHATLYWYQQILGQGPKLLIQFQNNGVVDDSQLPKDRFSAERLKGVDSTLKIQPAKLEDSAVYLCASSLDLRQPQHFGDGTRLSIL.

In regard to this clone: The read stops 3 residues short of the end of the CDR3; the missing end is completed from the germline J gene. The V call is TRBV20-1, the J call TRBJ1-1, with a tentative D call TRBD1 (5 bases). This CDR3 is 14 amino acids long. The V gene lost 6 bases and the J gene lost 1 base, with 15 bases spanning the gap. Germline loops: CDR1 DFQATT, CDR2 SNEGSKA (reference sequence). CDR3 sequence reads: CSAPTGEANTEAFF. The CDR3 DNA, read in part, is TGCAGTGCCCCTACAGGAGAAGCGAACACTGAA.

As to this clone: From the germline J gene comes the end of the CDR3, since the read stops 3 residues before it. V and J are TRBV4-2 and TRBJ2-5; TRBD2 matches 8 bases. V lost 1 base and J lost 5; bases outside the gene matches: 12. Germline V gene sequence: CDR1 LGHNA, CDR2 YNFKEQ. The CDR3 is 17 amino acids. CDR3 bases read: TGTGCCAGCAGCCAAGGGACCCCCTCCGGGAGGGGGGAGACC. This codes for CASSQGTPSGRGET. The whole CDR3 reads CASSQGTPSGRGETQYF.

According to its frequency, this clone is medium-sized (0.01 to 0.1%). The read finishes 3 residues shy of the CDR3 end, and the germline J gene is used to complete it. The rearrangement links TRBV5-5 to TRBJ1-4; tentatively, D is TRBD1 (5 bases). The CDR3 is 14 residues long. Per germline, CDR1 SGHKS and CDR2 YYEKEE (reference sequence). V was shortened by 0 bases and J by 7 bases, with 10 bases between the two germline ends. The chain's CDR3 is CASSLGQSGEKLFF. The covered CDR3 bases are TGTGCCAGCAGCTTGGGACAGTCGGGTGAAAAA.

In the case of this clone: The read ends 3 residues early relative to the CDR3; the germline J gene fills the gap. The J gene is TRBJ2-5, the V gene TRBV6-2 or TRBV6-3; 11 nucleotides match TRBD2. Germline V lookup: CDR1 MNHEY, CDR2 SVGEGT. This CDR3 is 16 amino acids long. The V and J ends lost 6 bases and 4 bases, in that order; junction bases with no gene match: 10. The CDR3 sequence is CASRTYTSGRTETQYF. The sequenced CDR3 bases are TGTGCCAGCAGAACATATACTAGCGGGAGAACAGAGACC.

To note about this clone: The sequence runs out 3 residues before the end of the CDR3; the remainder is reconstructed from the germline J gene. The genes are TRBV5-6 and TRBJ2-1, with 8 nucleotides matching TRBD1. V lost 4 bases, J lost 7 bases, and 10 bases stayed unmatched. The CDR3 spans 15 residues. Germline CDR1 is SGHDT and CDR2 is YYEEEE. The sequenced part of the CDR3 DNA is TGTGCCAGCAGCAGAAGACAGGGGCTTTTGAATGAG. Translating gives CASSRRQGLLNE. The whole CDR3 protein reads CASSRRQGLLNEQFF.

Concerning this clone itself: The read halts 3 residues ahead of the CDR3 end, with the missing end drawn from the germline J gene. This chain joins TRBV19 and TRBJ1-5; 7 bases are a match to TRBD1. V lost 7 bases and J lost 7; bases outside the gene matches: 7. The V gene's germline CDR1 is LNHDA and CDR2 SQIVND (reference sequence). The length of the CDR3 is 13 residues. The DNA read from the CDR3 is TGTGCCAGTAATGACAGGGAGGCCCAGCCC. This codes for CASNDREAQP. The CDR3, in full, reads CASNDREAQPQHF. Full variable domain (missing parts from reference TRBV19 and TRBJ1-5): DGGITQSPKYLFRKEGQNVTLSCEQNLNHDAMYWYRQDPGQGLRLIYYSQIVNDFQKGDIAEGYSVSREKKESFPLTVTSAQKNPTAFYLCASNDREAQPQHFGDGTRLSIL.

Details on this clone: The sequenced fragment ends 3 residues before the CDR3 boundary, so the rest is inferred from the germline J gene. The rearrangement joins TRBV30 to TRBJ2-3; 9 nucleotides agree with TRBD1. This CDR3 contains 17 residues. Germline V gene data show CDR1 as GTSNPN and CDR2 as SVGIG (reference sequence). J gave up 3 bases and V 0 bases, and 10 bases lay outside the gene matches. The CDR3 spells CAWSVPWDREFTDTQYF. The sequenced part of the CDR3 DNA is TGTGCCTGGAGTGTACCCTGGGACAGGGAATTTACAGATACG.

In terms of frequency, this clone is medium-sized. The read comes to an end 3 residues before the CDR3 does, leaving the germline J gene to fill in the end. The rearrangement joins TRBV6-2 or TRBV6-3 to TRBJ2-1; D is ambiguous. This CDR3 has 14 residues. CDR1 and CDR2 (germline): MNHEY, SVGEGT. Trimming shortened V by 6 bases and J by 0 bases, and 9 bases separated the two germline ends. The chain's CDR3 is CASRSTYSYNEQFF. The DNA read from the CDR3 is TGTGCCAGCAGATCTACTTACTCCTACAATGAG.

On this clone: The CDR3 goes on 3 residues after the read ends, and that part is filled in from the germline J gene. This chain uses TRBV7-8 with TRBJ2-7; D possibly corresponds to TRBD2 (5 bases). From germline, CDR1 is SGHVS and CDR2 FQNEAQ. The CDR3 contains 12 residues. V lost 3 bases and J 3 bases, leaving 6 bases between the germline ends. CDR3 in amino acids: CASSFEGYEQYF. CDR3 bases read: TGTGCCAGCAGCTTTGAGGGCTACGAG.

Of note for this clone: Read sequence stops 3 residues before the CDR3 end, and the germline J gene provides the missing end. The V gene is TRBV2, the J gene TRBJ1-2; D gene uncertain. Germline V gives CDR1 SNHLY, CDR2 FYNNEI. V was trimmed by 6 bases and J by 6 bases, leaving 14 bases between them. There are 13 residues in the CDR3. The CDR3 spells CASRGQVRHGYTF. The CDR3 DNA, read in part, is TGTGCCAGCAGGGGTCAGGTTCGGCATGGC.

With regard to this clone: The read ends 3 residues early relative to the CDR3; the germline J gene fills the gap. The chain has TRBV20-1 and TRBJ1-2, with D perhaps TRBD1 (5 bases). Trimming removed 0 bases at V and 5 bases at J, with 13 bases between. CDR3 size: 14 residues. CDR1 is DFQATT and CDR2 is SNEGSKA in the germline V gene (reference sequence). The DNA read from the CDR3 is TGCAGTGCTAGAGATTGGGGGGGTGGATATGGC. Its translation: CSARDWGGGYG. The entire CDR3 protein is CSARDWGGGYGYTF.

For this clone: The read gets to within 3 residues of the CDR3 end, and the germline J gene fills in the rest. The rearrangement joins TRBV30 to TRBJ1-5, with 8 bases fitting TRBD1. The V segment lost 3 bases and the J segment 7 bases; nucleotides outside the gene matches: 20. The length of the CDR3 is 18 residues. CDR1 and CDR2 (germline): GTSNPN, SVGIG (reference sequence). Partial CDR3 DNA: TGTGCCTGGAGCGACCCCTCCCTGACAGGGGCACGGAACCAGCCC. Its translation is CAWSDPSLTGARNQP. The entire CDR3 sequence reads CAWSDPSLTGARNQPQHF.

Turning to this clone: The read ends 3 residues shy of where the CDR3 ends; the end is completed using the germline J gene. The chain links TRBV20-1 to TRBJ2-7; TRBD1 aligns across 9 bases. V shed 5 bases, J shed 3 bases, and the junction held 5 bases outside the gene matches. In germline, CDR1 is DFQATT, CDR2 SNEGSKA (reference sequence). The CDR3 is made up of 13 amino acids. The CDR3 bases that were read are TGCAGTGCTGTCCCGGGACAGGGCTACGAG. Its translation is CSAVPGQGYE. The complete CDR3 reads CSAVPGQGYEQYF.

To note about this clone: The DNA ends 3 residues before the CDR3 does, and the rest of the CDR3 is filled in from the germline J gene. V and J are TRBV30 and TRBJ2-2; TRBD1 aligns across 7 bases. The CDR3 is 14 residues long. The germline V gene encodes CDR1 GTSNPN and CDR2 SVGIG (reference sequence). V gave up 6 bases and J gave up 4 bases; unmatched junction bases: 8. The CDR3 loop reads CACSRDRSTGELFF. The CDR3 DNA, read in part, is TGTGCCTGTTCCCGGGACAGATCCACCGGGGAG.

Concerning this clone: The read terminates 3 residues before the CDR3 end, so the remaining end is supplied by the germline J gene. The J gene is TRBJ2-7, the V gene TRBV5-1; 7 positions match TRBD1. V trimming: 4 bases; J trimming: 2 bases; junction bases outside the gene matches: 3. From germline, CDR1 is SGHRS and CDR2 YFSETQ. The CDR3 contains 13 residues. The CDR3 reads CASSQDRTYEQYF. The part of the CDR3 DNA that was read is TGCGCCAGCAGCCAGGACAGGACCTACGAG.

In the case of this clone: From the germline J gene comes the end of the CDR3, since the read stops 3 residues before it. The chain is built from TRBV5-4 and TRBJ1-2; 10 bases are shared with TRBD1. The J segment lost 7 bases and the V segment lost 3 bases, leaving 9 bases of the junction unmatched. CDR1 is SGHNT and CDR2 is YYREEE in the germline V gene (reference sequence). This CDR3 comprises 15 residues. CDR3 DNA (partial): TGTGCCAGCAGCTCAAGTACCCGGGACAGGGGTGGC. Translated, it gives CASSSSTRDRGG. The complete CDR3 sequence is CASSSSTRDRGGYTF.

A note on this clone: The observed sequence ends 3 residues before the CDR3 terminus, with the missing tail filled in from the germline J gene. The chain links TRBV10-3 to TRBJ2-5, with D tentatively TRBD1 (6 bases). Trimming pared 5 bases from V and 1 base from J, leaving 11 bases between. The CDR3 is 14 residues long. Germline V CDR1 and CDR2: ENHRY, SYGVKD. The DNA read from the CDR3 is TGTGCCATCAGTCTCAGGGGAGCCCAAGAGACC. Encoded protein: CAISLRGAQET. The complete CDR3 protein is CAISLRGAQETQYF.